This T cell receptor (beta chain) was sequenced in a study of blood T cell repertoires in COVID-19. Libraries were prepared by immunoSEQ multiplex PCR; TCRdb keeps only in-frame clonotypes and omits some of them. The sample consists of about 220,000 clones, about 91% of them appearing once. Trimming took 2 bases from V and 5 from J; bases not matched to a gene: 4. The CDR3 is 14 amino acids. The chain is built from TRBV5-3 and TRBJ2-7; 10 bases agree with TRBD2. TRBV5-3 is flagged as an ORF with uncertain function. The TCR comes from a woman aged 45-65 years with acute COVID-19. The specimen was PBMCs or T cells enriched from blood (not recorded which). The CDR3 DNA reads TGTGCCAGAAGCTTAGCGGGAGGGCCACACGAGCAGTACTTC. Its protein product is CARSLAGGPHEQYF.